The clone carrying this T cell receptor beta chain was observed at least ten times. Its antigen is still unknown. Time point: pre-sensitization, week 0. Treatment here: therapeutic diphenylcyclopropenone sensitization with weekly scalp DPC. The data derive from a study of human T cells and chemical hapten exposure. CDR1 is DFQATT, CDR2 SNEGSKA, per germline (reference sequence). This CDR3 contains 16 residues. V lost 0 bases and J 1 base, leaving 12 bases between the germline ends. TCRdb reprocessed the RACE reads via MiXCR and lists one record per CDR3 protein. The table has about 70,000 distinct CDR3 sequences, approximately 11% seen once. Findings and caveats of the study: Significantly greater numbers of large CDR3 similarity clusters came from expanded TCRs than from controls. Expanded TCR counts at PT1 were positively correlated with the patch test score.

V gene TRBV20-1 combines with J gene TRBJ2-2; a weak D match, TRBD2 (6 bases). Source: whole blood, taken in connection with sensitization to the hapten diphenylcyclopropenone (DPC). The sequence was collected from a woman aged 45 to 65 with alopecia areata. Some clones in this sample may be carry-over from other donors' samples. The CDR3: CSARDPTSQNTGELFF. CDR3 DNA: TGCAGTGCTAGAGATCCTACTAGCCAGAACACCGGGGAGCTGTTTTTT.